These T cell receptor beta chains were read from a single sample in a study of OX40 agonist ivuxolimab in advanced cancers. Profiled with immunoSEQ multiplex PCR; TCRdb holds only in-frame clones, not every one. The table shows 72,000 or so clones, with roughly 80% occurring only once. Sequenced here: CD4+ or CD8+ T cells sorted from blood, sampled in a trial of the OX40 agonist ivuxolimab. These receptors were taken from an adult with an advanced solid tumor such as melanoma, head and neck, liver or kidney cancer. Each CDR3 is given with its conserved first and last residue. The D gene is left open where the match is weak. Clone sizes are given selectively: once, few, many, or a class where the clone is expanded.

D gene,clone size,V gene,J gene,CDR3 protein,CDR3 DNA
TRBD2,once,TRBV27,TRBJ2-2,CASSPLAGGPGELFF,TGTGCCAGCAGTCCTTTAGCGGGGGGGCCCGGGGAGCTGTTTTTT
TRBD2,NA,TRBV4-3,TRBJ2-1,CASSLGAAGGHNEQFF,TGCGCCAGCAGCCTGGGGGCGGCGGGAGGCCACAATGAGCAGTTCTTC
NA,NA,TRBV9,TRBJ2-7,CASSPNGQGYEQYF,TGTGCCAGCAGCCCAAACGGTCAGGGCTACGAGCAGTACTTC
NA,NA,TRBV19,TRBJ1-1,CASNIPTGSNTEAFF,TGTGCCAGTAACATTCCAACAGGGTCGAACACTGAAGCTTTCTTT
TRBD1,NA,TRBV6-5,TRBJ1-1,CASTRTGNTEAFF,TGTGCCAGCACTCGGACAGGGAACACTGAAGCTTTCTTT
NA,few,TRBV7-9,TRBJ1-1,CASSLGAGNTEAFF,TGTGCCAGCAGCTTAGGGGCAGGGAACACTGAAGCTTTCTTT
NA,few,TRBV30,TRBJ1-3,CAWSGNSGNTIYF,TGTGCCTGGAGTGGAAACTCTGGAAACACCATATATTTT
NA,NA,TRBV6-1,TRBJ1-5,CASSVRDSFFNQPQHF,TGTGCCAGCAGTGTCCGGGACTCCTTCTTCAATCAGCCCCAGCATTTT
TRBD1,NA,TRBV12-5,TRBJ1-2,CASGLDLGQGASHGYTF,TGTGCTAGTGGTTTGGACCTGGGACAGGGGGCGTCGCATGGCTACACCTTC
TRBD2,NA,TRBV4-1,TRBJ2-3,CASSPTRTSGGPSTDTQYF,TGCGCCAGCAGCCCTACCCGGACTAGCGGGGGCCCAAGCACAGATACGCAGTATTTT
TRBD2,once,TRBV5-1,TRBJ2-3,CASSLPLAGGQDTQYF,TGCGCCAGCAGCCTGCCGTTAGCGGGGGGGCAAGATACGCAGTATTTT
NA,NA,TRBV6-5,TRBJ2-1,CASSYSEGNEQFF,TGCGCCAGCAGTTACTCGGAGGGTAATGAGCAGTTCTTC
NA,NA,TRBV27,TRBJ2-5,CASSSTPRGVDETQYF,TGTGCCAGCAGTTCCACACCCAGGGGGGTAGATGAGACCCAGTACTTC
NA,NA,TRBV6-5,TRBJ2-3,CASKGVGTRAHTQYF,TGTGCCAGCAAGGGCGTGGGTACCAGGGCTCATACGCAGTATTTT
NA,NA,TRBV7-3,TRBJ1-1,CASSSGQINEAFF,TGTGCCAGCAGCTCCGGACAGATCAATGAAGCTTTCTTT
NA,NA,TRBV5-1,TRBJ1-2,CASSPEAGDGYTF,TGCGCCAGCAGCCCGGAGGCAGGGGATGGCTACACCTTC
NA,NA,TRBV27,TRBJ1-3,CASSDHVSGSGNTIYF,TGTGCCAGCAGTGACCACGTCTCAGGCTCTGGAAACACCATATATTTT
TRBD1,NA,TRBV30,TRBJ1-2,CAWRDRGPYGYTF,TGTGCCTGGAGGGACAGGGGGCCCTATGGCTACACCTTC
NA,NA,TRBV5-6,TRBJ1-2,CASSGASAGNYGYTF,TGTGCCAGCAGCGGGGCGAGTGCGGGTAACTATGGCTACACCTTC
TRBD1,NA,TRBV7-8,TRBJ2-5,CASSLRDSQETQYF,TGTGCCAGCAGCCTCCGGGACAGCCAAGAGACCCAGTACTTC
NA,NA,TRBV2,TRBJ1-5,CATGRMWENQPQHF,TGTGCCACCGGCCGGATGTGGGAGAATCAGCCCCAGCATTTT
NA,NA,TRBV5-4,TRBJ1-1,CASSAFLRGNTEAFF,TGTGCCAGCAGCGCGTTTCTCAGGGGTAACACTGAAGCTTTCTTT